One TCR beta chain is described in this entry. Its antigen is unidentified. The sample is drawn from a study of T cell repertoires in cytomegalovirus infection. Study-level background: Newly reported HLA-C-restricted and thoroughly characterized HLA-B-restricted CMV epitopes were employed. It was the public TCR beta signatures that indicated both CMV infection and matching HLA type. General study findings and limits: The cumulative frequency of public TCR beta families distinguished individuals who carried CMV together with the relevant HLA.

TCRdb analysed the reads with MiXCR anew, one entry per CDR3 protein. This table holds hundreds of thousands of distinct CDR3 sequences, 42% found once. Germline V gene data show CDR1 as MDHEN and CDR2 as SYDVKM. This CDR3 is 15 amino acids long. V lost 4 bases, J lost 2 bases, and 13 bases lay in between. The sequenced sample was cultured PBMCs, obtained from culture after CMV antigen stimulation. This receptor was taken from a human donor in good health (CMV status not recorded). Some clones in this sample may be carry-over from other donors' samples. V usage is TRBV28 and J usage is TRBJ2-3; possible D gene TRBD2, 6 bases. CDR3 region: CASSSIREDTDTQYF. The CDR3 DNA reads TGTGCCAGCAGTTCAATCAGGGAGGACACAGATACGCAGTATTTT.